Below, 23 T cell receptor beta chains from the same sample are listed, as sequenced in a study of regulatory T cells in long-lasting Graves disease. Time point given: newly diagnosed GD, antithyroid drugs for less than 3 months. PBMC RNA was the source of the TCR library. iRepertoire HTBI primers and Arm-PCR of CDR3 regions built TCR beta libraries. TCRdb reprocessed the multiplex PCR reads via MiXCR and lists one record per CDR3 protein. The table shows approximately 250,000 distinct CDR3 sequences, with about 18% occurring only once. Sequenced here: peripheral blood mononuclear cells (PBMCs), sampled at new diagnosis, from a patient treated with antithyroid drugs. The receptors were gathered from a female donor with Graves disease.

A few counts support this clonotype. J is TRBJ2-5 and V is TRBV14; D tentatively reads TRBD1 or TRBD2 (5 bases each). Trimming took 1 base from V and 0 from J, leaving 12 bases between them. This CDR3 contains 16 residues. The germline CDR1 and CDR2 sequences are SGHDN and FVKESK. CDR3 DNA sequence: TGTGCCAGCAGCCAAGCCCGGGGCAGGTACCAAGAGACCCAGTACTTC. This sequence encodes CASSQARGRYQETQYF.

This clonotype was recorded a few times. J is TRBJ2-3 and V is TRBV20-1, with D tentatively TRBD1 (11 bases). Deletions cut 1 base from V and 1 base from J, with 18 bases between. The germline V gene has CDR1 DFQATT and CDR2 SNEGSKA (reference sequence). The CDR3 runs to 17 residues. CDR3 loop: CSARVLAGQGGTDTQYF. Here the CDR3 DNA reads TGCAGTGCTAGAGTACTAGCGGGACAGGGGGGCACAGATACGCAGTATTTT.

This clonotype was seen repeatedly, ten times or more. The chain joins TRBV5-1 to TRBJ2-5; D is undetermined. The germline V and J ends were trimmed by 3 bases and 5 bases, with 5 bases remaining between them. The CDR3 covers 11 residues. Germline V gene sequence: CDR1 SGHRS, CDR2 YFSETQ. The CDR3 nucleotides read TGCGCCAGCAGCTCCGCGGAGACCCAGTACTTC. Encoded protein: CASSSAETQYF. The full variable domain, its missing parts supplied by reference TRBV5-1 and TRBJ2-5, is KAGVTQTPRYLIKTRGQQVTLSCSPISGHRSVSWYQQTPGQGLQFLFEYFSETQRNKGNFPGRFSGRQFSNSRSEMNVSTLELGDSALYLCASSSAETQYFGPGTRLLVL.

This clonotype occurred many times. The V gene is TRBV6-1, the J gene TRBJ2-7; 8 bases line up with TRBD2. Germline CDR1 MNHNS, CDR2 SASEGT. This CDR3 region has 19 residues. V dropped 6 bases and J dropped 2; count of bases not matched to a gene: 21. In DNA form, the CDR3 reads TGTGCCAGCAGCACCCTCAGGCGACTAGCGACCGAGATGCCCTACGAGCAGTACTTC. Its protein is CASSTLRRLATEMPYEQYF.

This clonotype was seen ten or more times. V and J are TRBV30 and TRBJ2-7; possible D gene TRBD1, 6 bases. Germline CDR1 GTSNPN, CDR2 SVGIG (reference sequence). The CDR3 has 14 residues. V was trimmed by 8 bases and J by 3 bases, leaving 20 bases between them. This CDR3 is CAGKATTGNYEQYF. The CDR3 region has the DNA TGTGCCGGTAAAGCCACGACAGGAAACTACGAGCAGTACTTC. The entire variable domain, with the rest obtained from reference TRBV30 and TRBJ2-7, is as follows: SQTIHQWPATLVQPVGSPLSLECTVEGTSNPNLYWYRQAAGRGLQLLFYSVGIGQISSEVPQNLSASRPQDRQFILSSKKLLLSDSGFYLCAGKATTGNYEQYFGPGTRLTVT.

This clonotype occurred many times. CDR3 in amino acids: CAWIGTDSYEQYF. CDR3 sequence (DNA): TGTGCCTGGATCGGGACAGACTCGTACGAGCAGTACTTC. The chain is built from TRBV30 and TRBJ2-7; TRBD1 aligns across 7 bases. The CDR3 runs 13 residues. The germline CDR1 and CDR2 sequences are GTSNPN and SVGIG (reference sequence). The V gene end was trimmed by 4 bases and the J gene end by 4 bases; junction bases not matched to a gene: 7.

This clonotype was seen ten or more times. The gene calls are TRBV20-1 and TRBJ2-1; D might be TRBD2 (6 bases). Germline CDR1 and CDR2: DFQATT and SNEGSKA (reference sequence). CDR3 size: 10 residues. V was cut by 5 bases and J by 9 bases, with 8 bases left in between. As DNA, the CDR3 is TGCAGTGCTGGGCGGGGTGAGCAGTTCTTC. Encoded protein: CSAGRGEQFF.

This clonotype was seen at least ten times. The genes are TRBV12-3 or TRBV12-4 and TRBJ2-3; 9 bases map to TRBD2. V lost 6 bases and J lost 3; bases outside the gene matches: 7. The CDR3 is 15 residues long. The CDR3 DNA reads TGTGCCAGCAGACCAAGTAGCGGGAGAACAGATACGCAGTATTTT. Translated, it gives CASRPSSGRTDTQYF.

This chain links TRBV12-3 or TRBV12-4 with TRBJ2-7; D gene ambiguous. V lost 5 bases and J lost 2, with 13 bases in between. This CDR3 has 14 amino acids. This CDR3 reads CASSPGGKTYEQYF. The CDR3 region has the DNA TGTGCCAGCAGTCCAGGCGGAAAAACCTACGAGCAGTACTTC.

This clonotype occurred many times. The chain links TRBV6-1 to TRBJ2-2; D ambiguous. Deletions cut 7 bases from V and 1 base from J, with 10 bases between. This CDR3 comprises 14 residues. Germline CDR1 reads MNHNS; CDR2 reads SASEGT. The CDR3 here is CASILLGNTGELFF. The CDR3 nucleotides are TGTGCCAGCATTCTCCTAGGGAACACCGGGGAGCTGTTTTTT.

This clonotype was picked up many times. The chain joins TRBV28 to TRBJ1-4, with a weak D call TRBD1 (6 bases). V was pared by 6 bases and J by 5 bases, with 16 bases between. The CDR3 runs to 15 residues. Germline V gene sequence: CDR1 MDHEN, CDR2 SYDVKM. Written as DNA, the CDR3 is TGTGCCAGCAGCAGAACCGACAGGCGGAATGAAAAACTGTTTTTT. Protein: CASSRTDRRNEKLFF.

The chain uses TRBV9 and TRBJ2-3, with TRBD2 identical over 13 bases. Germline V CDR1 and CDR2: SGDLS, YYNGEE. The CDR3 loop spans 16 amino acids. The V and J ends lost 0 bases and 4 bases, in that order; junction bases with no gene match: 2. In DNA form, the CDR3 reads TGTGCCAGCAGCGTAGAGGGGACTAGCGGGGCAGATACGCAGTATTTT. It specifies CASSVEGTSGADTQYF.

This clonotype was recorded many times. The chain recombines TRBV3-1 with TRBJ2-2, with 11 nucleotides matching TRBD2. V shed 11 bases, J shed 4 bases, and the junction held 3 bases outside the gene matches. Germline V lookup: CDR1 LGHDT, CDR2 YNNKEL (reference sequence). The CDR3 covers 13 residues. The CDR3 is CAGGLAATGELFF. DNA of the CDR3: TGTGCCGGGGGACTAGCGGCCACCGGGGAGCTGTTTTTT.

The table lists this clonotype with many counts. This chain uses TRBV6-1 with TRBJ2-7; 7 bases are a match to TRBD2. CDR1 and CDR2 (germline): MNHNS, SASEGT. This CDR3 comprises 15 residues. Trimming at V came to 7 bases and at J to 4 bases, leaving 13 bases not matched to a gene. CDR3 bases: TGTGCCAGCACCCACTCTCGGGGGGTGGGTTACGAGCAGTACTTC. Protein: CASTHSRGVGYEQYF.

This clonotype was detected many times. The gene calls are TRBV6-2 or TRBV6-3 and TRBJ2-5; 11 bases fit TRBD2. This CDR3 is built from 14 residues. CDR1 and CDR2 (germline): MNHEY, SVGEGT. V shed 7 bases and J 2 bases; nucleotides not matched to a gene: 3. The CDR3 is CASKGTSGQETQYF. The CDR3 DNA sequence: TGTGCCAGCAAGGGGACTAGCGGACAAGAGACCCAGTACTTC.

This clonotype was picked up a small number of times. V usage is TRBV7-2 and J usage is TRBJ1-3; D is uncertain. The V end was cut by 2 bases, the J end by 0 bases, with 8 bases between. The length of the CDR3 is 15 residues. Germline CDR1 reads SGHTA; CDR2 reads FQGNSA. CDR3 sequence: CASSLQMSSGNTIYF. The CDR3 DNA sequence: TGTGCCAGCAGCTTACAGATGAGCTCTGGAAACACCATATATTTT.

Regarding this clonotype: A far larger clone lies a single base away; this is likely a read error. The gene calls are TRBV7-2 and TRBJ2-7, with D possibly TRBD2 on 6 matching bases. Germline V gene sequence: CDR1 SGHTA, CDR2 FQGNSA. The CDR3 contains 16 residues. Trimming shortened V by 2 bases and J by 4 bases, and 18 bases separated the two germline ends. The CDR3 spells CASSLSLGSAGYEQYF. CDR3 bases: TGTGCCAGCAGCTTATCCTTGGGGTCTGCGGGGTACGAGCAGTACTTC.

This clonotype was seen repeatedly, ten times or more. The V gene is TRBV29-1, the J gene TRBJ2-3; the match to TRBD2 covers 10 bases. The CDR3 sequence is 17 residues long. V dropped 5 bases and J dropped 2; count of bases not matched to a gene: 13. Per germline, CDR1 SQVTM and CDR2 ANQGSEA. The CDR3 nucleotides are TGCAGCGTTCCAATACGCCTAGCGGGAGAGATCACAGATACGCAGTATTTT. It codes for CSVPIRLAGEITDTQYF.

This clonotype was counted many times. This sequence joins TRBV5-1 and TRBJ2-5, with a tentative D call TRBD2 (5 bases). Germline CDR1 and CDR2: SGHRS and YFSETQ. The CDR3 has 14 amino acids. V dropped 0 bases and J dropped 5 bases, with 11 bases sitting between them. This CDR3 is CASSLGPTRETQYF. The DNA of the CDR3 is TGCGCCAGCAGCTTGGGGCCCACTAGGGAGACCCAGTACTTC. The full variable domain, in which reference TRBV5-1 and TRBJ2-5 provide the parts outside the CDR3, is KAGVTQTPRYLIKTRGQQVTLSCSPISGHRSVSWYQQTPGQGLQFLFEYFSETQRNKGNFPGRFSGRQFSNSRSEMNVSTLELGDSALYLCASSLGPTRETQYFGPGTRLLVL.

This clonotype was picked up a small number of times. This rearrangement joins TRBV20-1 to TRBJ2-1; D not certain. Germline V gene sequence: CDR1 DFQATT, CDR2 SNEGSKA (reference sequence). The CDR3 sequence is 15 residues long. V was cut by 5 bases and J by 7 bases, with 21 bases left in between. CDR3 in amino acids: CSAAYPGGPTNEQFF. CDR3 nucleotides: TGCAGTGCTGCCTACCCGGGCGGTCCTACGAATGAGCAGTTCTTC.

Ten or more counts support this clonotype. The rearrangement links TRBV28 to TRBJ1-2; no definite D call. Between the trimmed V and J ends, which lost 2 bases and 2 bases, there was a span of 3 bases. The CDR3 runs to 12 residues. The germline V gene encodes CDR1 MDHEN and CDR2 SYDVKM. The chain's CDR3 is CASSLRNYGYTF. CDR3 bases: TGTGCCAGCAGTTTAAGAAACTATGGCTACACCTTC.

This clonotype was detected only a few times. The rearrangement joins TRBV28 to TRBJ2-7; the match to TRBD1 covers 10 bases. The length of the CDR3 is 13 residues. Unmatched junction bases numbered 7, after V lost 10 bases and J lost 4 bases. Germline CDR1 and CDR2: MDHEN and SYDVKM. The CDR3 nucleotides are TGTGCCACCCTCGACAGGGGGCGGTACGAGCAGTACTTC. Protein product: CATLDRGRYEQYF.

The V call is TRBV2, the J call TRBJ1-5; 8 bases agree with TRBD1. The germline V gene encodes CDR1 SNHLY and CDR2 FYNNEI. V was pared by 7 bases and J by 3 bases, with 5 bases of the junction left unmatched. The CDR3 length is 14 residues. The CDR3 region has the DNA TGTGCCAGCAAAAGACAGGGGCCCAATCAGCCCCAGCATTTT. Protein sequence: CASKRQGPNQPQHF. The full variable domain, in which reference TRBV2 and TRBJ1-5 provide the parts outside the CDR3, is EPEVTQTPSHQVTQMGQEVILRCVPISNHLYFYWYRQILGQKVEFLVSFYNNEISEKSEIFDDQFSVERPDGSNFTLKIRSTKLEDSAMYFCASKRQGPNQPQHFGDGTRLSIL.